One sample yielded the 5 T cell receptor beta chains listed below, sequenced in a study of graft-versus-host responses after intestinal transplantation. Some clones are missing from TCRdb's copy, which holds only in-frame ones; the method was immunoSEQ multiplex PCR. The sample records some 14,000 clones, about 30% being singletons. Sequencing was performed on alloreactive CD4+ T cells from a mixed lymphocyte reaction culture, taken before intestinal transplant. Sample subset: CFSE-low proliferating T cells sorted from approximately 6-day pre-transplant mixed lymphocyte reaction (GvH or HvG direction). The receptors shown here come from a human patient who received an intestinal transplant.

This clone was observed a single time. The V and J genes are TRBV5-4 and TRBJ1-2; 8 positions match TRBD1. Losses at the gene ends were 1 base for V and 1 base for J; bases not matched to a gene: 0. CDR1 is SGHNT, CDR2 YYREEE, per germline (reference sequence). The CDR3 contains 14 residues. This CDR3 reads CASSLTGGNYGYTF. The CDR3 bases are TGTGCCAGCAGCTTGACAGGGGGTAACTATGGCTACACCTTC. The entire variable domain, with the rest obtained from reference TRBV5-4 and TRBJ1-2, is as follows: ETGVTQSPTHLIKTRGQQVTLRCSSQSGHNTVSWYQQALGQGPQFIFQYYREEENGRGNFPPRFSGLQFPNYSSELNVNALELDDSALYLCASSLTGGNYGYTFGSGTRLTVV.

A few counts support this clone. This rearrangement joins TRBV2 to TRBJ2-1, with unresolved D. Germline V gives CDR1 SNHLY, CDR2 FYNNEI. Trimming removed 6 bases from V and 2 bases from J, with 14 bases in between. This CDR3 has 15 amino acids. The CDR3 here is CASRKETSAYNEQFF. As DNA, the CDR3 is TGTGCCAGCAGGAAGGAGACAAGCGCCTACAATGAGCAGTTCTTC.

The chain employs TRBV6-1 and TRBJ2-1; D remains ambiguous. Trimming took off 5 bases at V and 10 bases at J, with 9 bases between the two ends. The CDR3 loop spans 11 amino acids. CDR1 is MNHNS, CDR2 SASEGT, per germline. As DNA, the CDR3 is TGTGCCAGCAGTTACCGACGGGAGCAGTTCTTC. This gives the protein CASSYRREQFF.

This clone has only a few counts. The rearrangement uses TRBV28 and TRBJ2-2; TRBD1 agrees at 7 bases. Per germline, CDR1 MDHEN and CDR2 SYDVKM. V was pared by 8 bases and J by 3 bases, with 3 bases of the junction left unmatched. This CDR3 spans 13 amino acids. CDR3: CASRDSYTGELFF. The CDR3 DNA reads as TGTGCCAGCCGGGACAGTTACACCGGGGAGCTGTTTTTT.

This clone was recorded a few times. This chain joins TRBV6-1 and TRBJ2-5; a possible D gene is TRBD1 (6 bases). With 7 bases removed from V and 4 bases from J, the gap between germline ends came to 10 bases. Germline V lookup: CDR1 MNHNS, CDR2 SASEGT. This CDR3 region has 12 residues. In DNA form, the CDR3 reads TGTGCCAGCAATGGACAGCGAGAGACCCAGTACTTC. Its protein is CASNGQRETQYF.